The clone carrying this T cell receptor beta chain was seen only once. Its specificity is not known. CDR3 length: 15 residues. The V and J ends lost 7 bases and 6 bases, in that order; junction bases with no gene match: 8. Germline V gene data show CDR1 as LGHNT and CDR2 as FRNRAP. Alongside a J-beta primer mix, a sample-barcoded 5' primer served in a second PCR lasting about 7 to 12 cycles. Every cDNA was tagged by a template-switch adaptor with 12 random nucleotides. MiXCR, run by TCRdb on the 5' RACE reads, gives a single entry per CDR3 protein. Of 1,500,000 or so distinct CDR3 sequences listed, roughly 64% are singletons. The data were obtained in a study of blood T cells in healthy people across ages. General study points: Diversity estimated from one million T cells was considered an underestimate. TCR beta diversity tracked closely with naive T cell percentage.

Per sample, a minimum of 6 million PBMCs were isolated. Specimen: blood. The V gene is TRBV12-5, the J gene TRBJ2-3; 12 bases are a match to TRBD2. The receptor was derived from a man between 18 and 35 years old in good health. CDR3 sequence (DNA): TGTGCTAGTGCCCCACTAGCGGGGGGAGGCGATACGCAGTATTTT. It is translated as CASAPLAGGGDTQYF.